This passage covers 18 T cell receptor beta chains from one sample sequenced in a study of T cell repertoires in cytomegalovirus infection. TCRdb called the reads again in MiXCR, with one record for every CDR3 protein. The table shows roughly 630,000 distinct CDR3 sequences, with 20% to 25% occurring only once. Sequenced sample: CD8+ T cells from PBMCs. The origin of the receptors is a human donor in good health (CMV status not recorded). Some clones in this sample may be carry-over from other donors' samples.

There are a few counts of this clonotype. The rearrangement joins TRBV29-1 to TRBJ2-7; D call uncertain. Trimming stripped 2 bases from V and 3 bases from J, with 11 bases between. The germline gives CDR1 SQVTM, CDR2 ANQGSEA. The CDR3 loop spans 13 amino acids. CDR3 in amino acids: CSVESAYGYEQYF. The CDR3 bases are TGCAGCGTTGAATCGGCATACGGCTACGAGCAGTACTTC.

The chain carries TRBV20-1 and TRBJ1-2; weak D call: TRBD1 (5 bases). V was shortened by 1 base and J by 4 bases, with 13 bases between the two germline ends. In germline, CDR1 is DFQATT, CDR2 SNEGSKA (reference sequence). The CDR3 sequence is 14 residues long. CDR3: CSARGSREAYGYTF. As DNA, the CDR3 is TGCAGTGCTAGAGGCTCCAGGGAAGCCTATGGCTACACCTTC.

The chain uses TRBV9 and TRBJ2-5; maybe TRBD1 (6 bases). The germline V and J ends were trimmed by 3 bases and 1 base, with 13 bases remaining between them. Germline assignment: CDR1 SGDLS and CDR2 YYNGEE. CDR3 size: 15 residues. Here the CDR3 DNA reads TGTGCCAGCAGCGGGGGGCGACAGGTCCAAGAGACCCAGTACTTC. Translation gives CASSGGRQVQETQYF.

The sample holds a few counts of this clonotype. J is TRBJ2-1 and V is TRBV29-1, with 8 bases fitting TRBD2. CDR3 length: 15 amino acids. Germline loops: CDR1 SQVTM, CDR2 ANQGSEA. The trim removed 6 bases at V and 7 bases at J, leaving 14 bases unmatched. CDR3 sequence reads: CSVALAGHFRNEQFF. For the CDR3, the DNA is TGCAGCGTGGCCTTAGCGGGGCATTTTAGGAATGAGCAGTTCTTC.

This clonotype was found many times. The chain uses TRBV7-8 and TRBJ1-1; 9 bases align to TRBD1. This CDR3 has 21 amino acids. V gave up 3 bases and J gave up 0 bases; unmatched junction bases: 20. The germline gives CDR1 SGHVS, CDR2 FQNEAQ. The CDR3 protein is CASSFPRTGAIPLALNTEAFF. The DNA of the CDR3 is TGTGCCAGCAGCTTCCCACGGACAGGGGCTATCCCTCTTGCTTTGAACACTGAAGCTTTCTTT.

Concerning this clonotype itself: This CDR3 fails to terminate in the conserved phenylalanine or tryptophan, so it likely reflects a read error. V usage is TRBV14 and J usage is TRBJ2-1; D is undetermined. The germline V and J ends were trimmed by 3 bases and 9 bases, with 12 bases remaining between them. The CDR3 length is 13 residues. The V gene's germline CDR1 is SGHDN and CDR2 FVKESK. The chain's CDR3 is CASSQGVSVEQFL. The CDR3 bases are TGTGCCAGCAGCCAGGGCGTATCGGTTGAGCAGTTCTTG.

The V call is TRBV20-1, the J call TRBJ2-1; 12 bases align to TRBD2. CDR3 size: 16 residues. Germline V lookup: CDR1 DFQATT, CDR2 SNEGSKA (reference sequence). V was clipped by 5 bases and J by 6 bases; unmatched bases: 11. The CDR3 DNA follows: TGCAGTGCTGAAAGTGCGGGACTAGCGGGTCTCAATGAGCAGTTCTTC. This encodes CSAESAGLAGLNEQFF.

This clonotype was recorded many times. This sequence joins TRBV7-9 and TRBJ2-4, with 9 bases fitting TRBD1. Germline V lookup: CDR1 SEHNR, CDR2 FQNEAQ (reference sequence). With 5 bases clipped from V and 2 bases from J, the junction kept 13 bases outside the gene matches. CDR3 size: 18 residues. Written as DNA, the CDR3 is TGTGCCAGCAGCAGGACAGGGGCGGAAAGTCTATCCAAAAACATTCAGTACTTC. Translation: CASSRTGAESLSKNIQYF.

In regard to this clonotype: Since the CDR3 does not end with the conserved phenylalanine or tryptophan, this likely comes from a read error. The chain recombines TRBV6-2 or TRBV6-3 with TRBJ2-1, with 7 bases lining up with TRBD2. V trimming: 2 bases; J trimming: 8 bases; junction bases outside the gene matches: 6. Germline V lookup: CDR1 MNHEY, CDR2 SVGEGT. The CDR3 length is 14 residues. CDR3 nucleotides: TGTGCCAGCAGTTACGCCGGGGGGAGAGATGAGCAGTTCTTG. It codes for CASSYAGGRDEQFL.

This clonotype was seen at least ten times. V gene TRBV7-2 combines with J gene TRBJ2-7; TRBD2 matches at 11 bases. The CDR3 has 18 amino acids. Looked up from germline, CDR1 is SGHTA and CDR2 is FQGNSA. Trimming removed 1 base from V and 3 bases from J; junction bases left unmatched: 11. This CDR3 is CASSLGLAGGLGFYEQYF. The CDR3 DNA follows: TGTGCCAGCAGCTTAGGGCTAGCGGGGGGCTTGGGTTTCTACGAGCAGTACTTC. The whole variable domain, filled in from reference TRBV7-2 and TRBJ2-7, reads GAGVSQSPSNKVTEKGKDVELRCDPISGHTALYWYRQSLGQGLEFLIYFQGNSAPDKSGLPSDRFSAERTGGSVSTLTIQRTQQEDSAVYLCASSLGLAGGLGFYEQYFGPGTRLTVT.

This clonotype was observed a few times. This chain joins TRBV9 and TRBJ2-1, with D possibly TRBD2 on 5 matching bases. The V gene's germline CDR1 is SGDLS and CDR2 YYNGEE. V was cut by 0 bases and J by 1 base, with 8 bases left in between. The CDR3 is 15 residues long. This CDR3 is CASSVEGLSYNEQFF. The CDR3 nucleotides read TGTGCCAGCAGCGTAGAAGGACTTTCCTACAATGAGCAGTTCTTC. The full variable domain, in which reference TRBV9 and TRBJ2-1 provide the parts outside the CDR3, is DSGVTQTPKHLITATGQRVTLRCSPRSGDLSVYWYQQSLDQGLQFLIQYYNGEERAKGNILERFSAQQFPDLHSELNLSSLELGDSALYFCASSVEGLSYNEQFFGPGTRLTVL.

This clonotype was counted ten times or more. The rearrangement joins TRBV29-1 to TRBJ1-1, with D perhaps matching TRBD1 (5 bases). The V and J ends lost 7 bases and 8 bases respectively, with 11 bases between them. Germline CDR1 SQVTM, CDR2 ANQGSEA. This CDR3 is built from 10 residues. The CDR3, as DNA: TGCAGCGCCCTCGGGACCGAAGCTTTCTTT. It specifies CSALGTEAFF.

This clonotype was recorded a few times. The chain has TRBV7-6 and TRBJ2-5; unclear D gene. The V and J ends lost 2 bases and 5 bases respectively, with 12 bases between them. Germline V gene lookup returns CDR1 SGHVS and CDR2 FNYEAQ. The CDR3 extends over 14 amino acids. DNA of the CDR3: TGTGCCAGCAGCTTAAAAACAGATTACGAGACCCAGTACTTC. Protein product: CASSLKTDYETQYF.

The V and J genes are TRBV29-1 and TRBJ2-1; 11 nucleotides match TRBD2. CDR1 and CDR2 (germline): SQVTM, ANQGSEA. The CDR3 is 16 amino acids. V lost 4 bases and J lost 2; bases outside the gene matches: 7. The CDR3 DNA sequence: TGCAGCGTTGTATCCCTACTAGCGGGGGCCTACAATGAGCAGTTCTTC. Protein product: CSVVSLLAGAYNEQFF.

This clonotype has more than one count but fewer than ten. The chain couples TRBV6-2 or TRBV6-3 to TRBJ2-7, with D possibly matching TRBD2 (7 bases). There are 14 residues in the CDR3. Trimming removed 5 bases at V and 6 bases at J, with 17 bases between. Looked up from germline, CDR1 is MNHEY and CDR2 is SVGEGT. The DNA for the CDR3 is TGTGCCAGCAGTCCTTTGGGGGGGCCGAGCGAGCAGTACGTC. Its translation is CASSPLGGPSEQYV.

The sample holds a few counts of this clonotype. CDR3 sequence (DNA): TGCAGCGTTGAATCAGCAGGGCCGGGGGAGCAGTACTTC. It is translated as CSVESAGPGEQYF. The chain couples TRBV29-1 to TRBJ2-7, with D tentatively TRBD1 or TRBD2 (5 bases each). Germline assignment: CDR1 SQVTM and CDR2 ANQGSEA. The ends were cut back, 2 bases at V and 7 bases at J, with 15 bases in the middle. The CDR3 sequence is 13 residues long.

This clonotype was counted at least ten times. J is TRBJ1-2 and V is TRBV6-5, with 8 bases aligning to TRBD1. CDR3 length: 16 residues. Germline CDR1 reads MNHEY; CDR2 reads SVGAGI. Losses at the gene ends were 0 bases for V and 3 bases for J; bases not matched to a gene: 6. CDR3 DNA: TGTGCCAGCAGTTACTCCCTGACAGGGGCAGACTATGGCTACACCTTC. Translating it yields CASSYSLTGADYGYTF.

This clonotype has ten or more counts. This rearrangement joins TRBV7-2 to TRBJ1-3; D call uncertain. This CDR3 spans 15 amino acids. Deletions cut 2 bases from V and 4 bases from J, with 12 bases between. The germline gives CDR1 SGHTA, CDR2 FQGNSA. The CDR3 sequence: CASSLWAISGNTIYF. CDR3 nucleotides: TGTGCCAGCAGCTTATGGGCCATCTCCGGAAACACCATATATTTT.